This TCR beta chain was found in a study of T cell clonotyping in hematopoietic cell transplantation. Described time point: recipient sample about 28 days before transplant, after cytoreduction. The assay was immunoSEQ multiplex PCR, and TCRdb's table has in-frame clones only and misses some. The data show about 10,000 clones, about nine tenths seen once. Per germline, CDR1 LNHNV and CDR2 YYDKDF (reference sequence). The CDR3 spans 14 residues. Trimming pared 2 bases from V and 0 bases from J, leaving 7 bases between. The TCR was taken from a woman between 45 and 60 years old with chronic myeloid leukemia. Some clones in this sample may be carry-over from other donors' samples. The J gene is TRBJ1-1, the V gene TRBV15; no reliable D call. This specimen consisted of peripheral blood mononuclear cells, obtained before stem cell transplant. The CDR3 bases are TGTGCCACCAGCAGAAGGGATATGAACACTGAAGCTTTCTTT. The encoded protein is CATSRRDMNTEAFF. The complete variable domain, with remaining parts taken from reference TRBV15 and TRBJ1-1, reads DAMVIQNPRYQVTQFGKPVTLSCSQTLNHNVMYWYQQKSSQAPKLLFHYYDKDFNNEADTPDNFQSRRPNTSFCFLDIRSPGLGDTAMYLCATSRRDMNTEAFFGQGTRLTVV.